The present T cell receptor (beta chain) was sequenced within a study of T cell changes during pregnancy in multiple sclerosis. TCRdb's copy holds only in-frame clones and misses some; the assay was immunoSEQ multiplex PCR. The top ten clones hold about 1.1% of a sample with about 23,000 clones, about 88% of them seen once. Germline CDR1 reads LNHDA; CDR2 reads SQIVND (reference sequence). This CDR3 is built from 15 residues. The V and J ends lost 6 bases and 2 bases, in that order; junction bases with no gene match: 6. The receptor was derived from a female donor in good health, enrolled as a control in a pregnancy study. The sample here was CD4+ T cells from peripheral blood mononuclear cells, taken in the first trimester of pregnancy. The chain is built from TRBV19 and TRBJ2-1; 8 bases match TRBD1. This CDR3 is CASRTLDRAYNEQFF. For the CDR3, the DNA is TGTGCCAGTAGAACTCTGGACAGGGCCTACAATGAGCAGTTCTTC.